This passage covers 12 T cell receptor beta chains from one sample sequenced in a study of blood T cell repertoires in COVID-19 (dated by TCRdb to about 2020). Libraries came from the immunoSEQ multiplex PCR assay. The source is immuneACCESS, and TCRdb retained only in-frame sequences with V and J called. Part of the clones is not carried over; for the studies checked, unresolved V genes explain less than half of this, and the remainder is unexplained. In all, the sample holds hundreds of thousands of clones, and about 89% of those were seen once. The ten largest clones add up to roughly 2.1% of the sample. Specimen: peripheral blood. These receptors were collected from an older woman with COVID-19, enrolled during active disease.

The chain links TRBV2 to TRBJ2-3; 8 bases line up with TRBD2. CDR3 length equals 16 residues. Germline V gene lookup returns CDR1 SNHLY and CDR2 FYNNEI. V shed 6 bases and J 0 bases; nucleotides not matched to a gene: 8. The CDR3 bases are TGTGCCAGCAGCCGACGACTAGCGCAGAGCACAGATACGCAGTATTTT. It codes for CASSRRLAQSTDTQYF.

This chain uses TRBV19 with TRBJ2-7; 8 bases are shared with TRBD1. CDR3 length: 13 amino acids. V shed 5 bases, J shed 3 bases, and the junction held 3 bases outside the gene matches. Germline-derived CDR1 and CDR2 are LNHDA and SQIVND (reference sequence). The CDR3 sequence is CASSVTGGYEQYF. CDR3 nucleotides: TGTGCCAGTAGTGTCACAGGGGGCTACGAGCAGTACTTC. The full variable domain, completed using reference TRBV19 and TRBJ2-7, is DGGITQSPKYLFRKEGQNVTLSCEQNLNHDAMYWYRQDPGQGLRLIYYSQIVNDFQKGDIAEGYSVSREKKESFPLTVTSAQKNPTAFYLCASSVTGGYEQYFGPGTRLTVT.

The V call is TRBV5-4, the J call TRBJ1-1; TRBD1 agrees at 9 bases. Looked up from germline, CDR1 is SGHNT and CDR2 is YYREEE (reference sequence). After removal of 1 base from V and 7 bases from J, the junction contained 11 bases not matched to a gene. CDR3 size: 16 residues. The chain's CDR3 is CASSLTINRGLGEAFF. The CDR3 DNA reads TGTGCCAGCAGCTTGACCATAAACAGGGGGCTGGGTGAAGCTTTCTTT.

This clone occurred a few times. The V gene is TRBV7-3, the J gene TRBJ2-2; the D is unclear. V lost 4 bases to trimming and J lost 0 bases, with 9 bases between them. Looked up from germline, CDR1 is SGHTA and CDR2 is FQGTGA. The CDR3 is made up of 15 amino acids. CDR3: CASSSGPANTGELFF. CDR3 DNA sequence: TGTGCCAGCAGCTCGGGTCCAGCGAACACCGGGGAGCTGTTTTTT. Full variable domain (rest looked up from reference TRBV7-3 and TRBJ2-2): GAGVSQTPSNKVTEKGKYVELRCDPISGHTALYWYRQSLGQGPEFLIYFQGTGAADDSGLPNDRFFAVRPEGSVSTLKIQRTERGDSAVYLCASSSGPANTGELFFGEGSRLTVL.

J is TRBJ1-1 and V is TRBV7-8; the match to TRBD1 covers 7 bases. Germline V lookup: CDR1 SGHVS, CDR2 FQNEAQ. CDR3 length: 17 residues. V was pared by 3 bases and J by 7 bases, with 17 bases of the junction left unmatched. The CDR3 bases are TGTGCCAGCAGCTTGACTTACGGACAGGACGCGAAGAATGAAGCTTTCTTT. The encoded protein is CASSLTYGQDAKNEAFF. The variable domain in full, with the rest retrieved from reference TRBV7-8 and TRBJ1-1, is GAGVSQSPRYKVAKRGQDVALRCDPISGHVSLFWYQQALGQGPEFLTYFQNEAQLDKSGLPSDRFFAERPEGSVSTLKIQRTQQEDSAVYLCASSLTYGQDAKNEAFFGQGTRLTVV.

This chain uses TRBV19 with TRBJ1-2; 9 bases align to TRBD1. The germline V gene has CDR1 LNHDA and CDR2 SQIVND (reference sequence). With 6 bases clipped from V and 7 bases from J, the junction kept 9 bases outside the gene matches. The CDR3 is 14 residues long. The CDR3 protein is CASRVQGASAGYTF. The CDR3 coding sequence is TGTGCCAGTAGAGTACAGGGGGCATCGGCTGGCTACACCTTC.

This chain uses TRBV9 with TRBJ2-1; D is unresolved. The CDR3 consists of 12 residues. Trimming stripped 3 bases from V and 8 bases from J, with 9 bases between. CDR1 is SGDLS and CDR2 is YYNGEE in the germline V gene. DNA of the CDR3: TGTGCCAGCAGCGGCGTCACAGATGAGCAGTTCTTC. Amino acid sequence: CASSGVTDEQFF.

This CDR3 reads CASSLGSGARDEQFF. CDR3 bases: TGTGCCAGCAGCTTAGGTAGCGGCGCCCGCGATGAGCAGTTCTTC. The chain couples TRBV7-2 to TRBJ2-1; D possibly corresponds to TRBD2 (6 bases). V was trimmed by 1 base and J by 8 bases, leaving 15 bases between them. This CDR3 comprises 15 residues. The germline CDR1 and CDR2 sequences are SGHTA and FQGNSA.

CDR3 loop: CASSFEVRGQNSPLHF. CDR3 sequence (DNA): TGTGCCAGCAGTTTTGAAGTCAGGGGGCAAAATTCACCCCTCCACTTT. The chain combines TRBV28 with TRBJ1-6, with TRBD1 matching over 8 bases. Germline V gives CDR1 MDHEN, CDR2 SYDVKM. Trimming removed 3 bases from V and 7 bases from J; junction bases left unmatched: 8. This CDR3 comprises 16 residues.

This chain joins TRBV3-1 (or the pseudogene TRBV3-2) and TRBJ2-5, with 12 bases lining up with TRBD2. Germline values: CDR1 LGHDT, CDR2 YNNKEL (reference sequence). V gave up 4 bases and J gave up 2 bases; unmatched junction bases: 2. CDR3 length: 15 amino acids. The CDR3 DNA reads TGTGCCAGCAGCCCAGGGACTAGCGGGCAAGAGACCCAGTACTTC. Encoded protein: CASSPGTSGQETQYF.

The table lists this clone with a count of one. The chain has TRBV5-1 and TRBJ2-5, with D possibly matching TRBD1 (5 bases). The length of the CDR3 is 15 residues. Trimming cost V 1 base and J 6 bases, with 16 bases left between them. CDR1 and CDR2 (germline): SGHRS, YFSETQ. CDR3 loop: CASSLQPGNIQTQYF. The DNA of the CDR3 is TGCGCCAGCAGCTTGCAACCAGGGAATATACAGACCCAGTACTTC.

This clone was observed a few times. The chain recombines TRBV27 with TRBJ1-5; perhaps TRBD1 as D (6 bases). The CDR3 totals 16 residues. CDR1 MNHEY and CDR2 SMNVEV come from the germline V gene (reference sequence). Trimming shortened V by 0 bases and J by 12 bases, and 21 bases separated the two germline ends. The CDR3 region is CASSLSRGPGGGLQHF. CDR3 bases: TGTGCCAGCAGTTTATCGCGGGGCCCTGGGGGGGGGCTCCAGCATTTT.